This TCR beta chain was obtained from a study of control samples from healthy donors and cancer patients. The germline CDR1 and CDR2 sequences are SGHRS and YFSETQ. The CDR3 is 14 amino acids. V was pared by 0 bases and J by 2 bases, with 8 bases between. Generated by immunoSEQ multiplex PCR, the TCRdb table keeps only in-frame clones and is missing some. The table includes 90,000 to 130,000 clones, over 75% detected once. The J gene is TRBJ1-1, the V gene TRBV5-1; TRBD1 is a possible D gene (5 bases). This sequence was found in a woman aged 55-75 years with lung cancer. Source material: PBMCs. CDR3 sequence (DNA): TGCGCCAGCAGCTTGGTAGGGGTCAACACTGAAGCTTTCTTT. It yields the protein CASSLVGVNTEAFF.